This T cell receptor beta chain was captured in a study of T cells after yellow fever vaccination. Making TCR cDNA involved 5'RACE template switching, which added UMIs and a universal primer site. A single record per CDR3 protein comes from TCRdb applying MiXCR to the 5' RACE reads. The sample lists 300,000 to 400,000 distinct CDR3 sequences, roughly 10% occurring once. Findings and limits, study-wide: When the response was secondary, it was weaker but reached its peak faster, day 5 versus 15. Re-detected after boosting: most primary clones, 95% to 98% of CD4 and roughly 88% of CD8.

Trimming removed 3 bases from V and 5 bases from J; junction bases left unmatched: 6. Germline V CDR1 and CDR2: SEHNR, FQNEAQ (reference sequence). CDR3 length: 15 residues. This clonotype was found many times. Antigen specificity is unknown. Sequenced material: CD4+ T cells sorted from PBMCs, taken 45 days after the yellow fever booster vaccination. The TCR comes from a man aged 18 to 29 who received the YFV17D yellow fever vaccine. J is TRBJ2-5 and V is TRBV7-9; 10 bases match TRBD1. Here the CDR3 DNA reads TGTGCCAGCAGCTTCTGGACAGGGGGTGAGGAGACCCAGTACTTC. Translation: CASSFWTGGEETQYF.